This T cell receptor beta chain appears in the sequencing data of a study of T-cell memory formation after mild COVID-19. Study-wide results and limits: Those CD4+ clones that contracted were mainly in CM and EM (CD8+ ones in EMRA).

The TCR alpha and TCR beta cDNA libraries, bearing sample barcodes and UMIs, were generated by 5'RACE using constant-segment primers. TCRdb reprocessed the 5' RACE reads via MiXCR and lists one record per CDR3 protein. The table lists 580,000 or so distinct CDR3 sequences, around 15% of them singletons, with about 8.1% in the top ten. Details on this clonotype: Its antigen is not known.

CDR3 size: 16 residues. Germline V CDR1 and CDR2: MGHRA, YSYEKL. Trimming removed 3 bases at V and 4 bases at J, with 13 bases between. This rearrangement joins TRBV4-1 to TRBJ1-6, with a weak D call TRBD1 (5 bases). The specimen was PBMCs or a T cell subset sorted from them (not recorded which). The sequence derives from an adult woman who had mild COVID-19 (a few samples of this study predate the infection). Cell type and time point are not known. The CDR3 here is CASSHGGDGYNSPLHF. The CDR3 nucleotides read TGCGCCAGCAGCCACGGCGGGGACGGGTATAATTCACCCCTCCACTTT.